The sample holds one count of the clone carrying this T cell receptor (beta chain). Clones were sequenced by immunoSEQ multiplex PCR, and TCRdb holds only the in-frame ones, with some missing. Of approximately 500,000 clones detected, around nine tenths appear once; the ten largest clones hold less than 9.5%. This specimen belongs to a study of blood T cell repertoires in COVID-19. Looking at the study overall: Samples taken during acute and convalescent COVID-19 were collected in the United States, Italy and Spain. T cells, B-cell-depleted T cells, or PBMCs supplied cDNA or gDNA.

The germline gives CDR1 SGHAT, CDR2 FQNNGV. V gave up 1 base and J gave up 3 bases, with 9 bases separating them. This CDR3 has 14 amino acids. This receptor was obtained from a woman between 45 and 60 years old with COVID-19, enrolled during active disease. Sequencing was carried out using peripheral blood. This chain uses TRBV11-2 with TRBJ1-2, with D perhaps matching TRBD1 (6 bases). The CDR3 DNA reads as TGTGCCAGCAGCTTAGGGGGGCAGTACTATGGCTACACCTTC. As protein: CASSLGGQYYGYTF.